These 10 T cell receptor beta chains were all obtained from the same sample, sequenced in a study of cytomegalovirus exposure and HLA in healthy donors. Primers included in the PCR were 60 Vbeta and 13 Jbeta primers. The table came from immunoSEQ multiplex PCR; TCRdb's copy has only in-frame clones and leaves some out. The sample has approximately 130,000 clones, around three quarters seen once. Sequencing was done on a sample of PBMCs. The receptors originated from a man between 18 and 29 years old in good health and CMV-seropositive.

The rearrangement links TRBV9 to TRBJ2-5, with no clear D. Trimming took off 0 bases at V and 4 bases at J, with 10 bases between the two ends. In germline, CDR1 is SGDLS, CDR2 YYNGEE. CDR3 length equals 14 residues. The DNA of the CDR3 is TGTGCCAGCAGCGTAGATTTAAATCTAGAGACCCAGTACTTC. It yields the protein CASSVDLNLETQYF.

As concerns this clone: Compared with germline, one end of the junction differs, possibly owing to a read error. This rearrangement joins TRBV27 to TRBJ2-1; D is undetermined. The CDR3 extends over 14 amino acids. Germline V gives CDR1 MNHEY, CDR2 SMNVEV (reference sequence). Here the CDR3 DNA reads TGTGCCAGCAGTGACTTATACTCCTACAATGAGCGGTTCTTC. Its protein product is CASSDLYSYNERFF.

The rearrangement joins TRBV7-6 to TRBJ2-7; 9 positions match TRBD2. Trimming at V came to 5 bases and at J to 1 base, leaving 9 bases not matched to a gene. From germline, CDR1 is SGHVS and CDR2 FNYEAQ. This CDR3 comprises 16 residues. The CDR3 bases are TGTGCCAGCAGCCTATCGACTAGCGGAGAATCCTACGAGCAGTACTTC. This encodes CASSLSTSGESYEQYF. Drawing the rest from reference TRBV7-6 and TRBJ2-7, the complete variable domain is GAGVSQSPRYKVTKRGQDVALRCDPISGHVSLYWYRQALGQGPEFLTYFNYEAQQDKSGLPNDRFSAERPEGSISTLTIQRTEQRDSAMYRCASSLSTSGESYEQYFGPGTRLTVT.

The chain links TRBV27 to TRBJ1-2; 9 positions match TRBD1. The CDR3 is made up of 16 amino acids. Per the germline V gene, CDR1 is MNHEY and CDR2 is SMNVEV (reference sequence). J lost 3 bases, V lost 4 bases, and 9 bases had no gene match. The CDR3 DNA reads as TGTGCCAGCAGTTCCTCCGGTACAGGGGGCTACTATGGCTACACCTTC. Encoded protein: CASSSSGTGGYYGYTF.

The chain carries TRBV5-1 and TRBJ1-2; tentatively, D is TRBD1 (6 bases). This CDR3 is built from 14 residues. Between the trimmed V and J ends, which lost 2 bases and 6 bases, there was a span of 14 bases. Germline V gene data show CDR1 as SGHRS and CDR2 as YFSETQ. CDR3 in DNA: TGCGCCAGCAGCTTCTATACAGGGAACGATGGCTACACCTTC. This translates into CASSFYTGNDGYTF.

This clone has only one observation. V gene TRBV15 combines with J gene TRBJ1-3; D uncertain. The CDR3 covers 12 residues. Per germline, CDR1 LNHNV and CDR2 YYDKDF (reference sequence). V was trimmed by 0 bases and J by 7 bases, leaving 4 bases between them. In nucleotides, the CDR3 is TGTGCCACCAGCAGAGACCGGAACACCATATATTTT. Protein product: CATSRDRNTIYF.

The chain is built from TRBV7-9 and TRBJ2-1; 7 bases map to TRBD2. The germline CDR1 and CDR2 sequences are SEHNR and FQNEAQ (reference sequence). V trimming: 2 bases; J trimming: 12 bases; junction bases outside the gene matches: 10. This CDR3 is 14 amino acids long. The chain's CDR3 is CASSLTSDLIGQFF. In DNA form, the CDR3 reads TGTGCCAGCAGCTTAACTAGCGATCTAATCGGGCAGTTCTTC.

The chain links TRBV7-6 to TRBJ1-1; possibly TRBD1 for D (6 bases). V was shortened by 4 bases and J by 10 bases, with 13 bases between the two germline ends. CDR1 is SGHVS and CDR2 is FNYEAQ in the germline V gene. This CDR3 spans 12 amino acids. The CDR3 nucleotides read TGTGCCAGCAGCTCAAGTGGGGGGGCAGCTTTCTTT. Translated, it gives CASSSSGGAAFF. The complete variable domain, with remaining parts taken from reference TRBV7-6 and TRBJ1-1, reads GAGVSQSPRYKVTKRGQDVALRCDPISGHVSLYWYRQALGQGPEFLTYFNYEAQQDKSGLPNDRFSAERPEGSISTLTIQRTEQRDSAMYRCASSSSGGAAFFGQGTRLTVV.

Many counts were recorded for this clone. The V gene is TRBV7-9, the J gene TRBJ1-1; D gene uncertain. Trimming stripped 5 bases from V and 2 bases from J, with 12 bases between. CDR3 size: 14 residues. Germline V CDR1 and CDR2: SEHNR, FQNEAQ (reference sequence). CDR3 sequence (DNA): TGTGCCAGCAGCCGGGAAGTCCGAAACACTGAAGCTTTCTTT. Translation: CASSREVRNTEAFF.

J is TRBJ2-6 and V is TRBV13; weak D call: TRBD1 (6 bases). This CDR3 is built from 21 residues. Per the germline V gene, CDR1 is PRHDT and CDR2 is FYEKMQ (reference sequence). The V and J ends lost 5 bases and 0 bases respectively, with 26 bases between them. CDR3 DNA: TGTGCCAGCAGCCCCACTGGAGACTGGACAGCTGGAAGCTCTGGGGCCAACGTCCTGACTTTC. The encoded protein is CASSPTGDWTAGSSGANVLTF. Variable domain in full (rest from reference TRBV13 and TRBJ2-6): AAGVIQSPRHLIKEKRETATLKCYPIPRHDTVYWYQQGPGQDPQFLISFYEKMQSDKGSIPDRFSAQQFSDYHSELNMSSLELGDSALYFCASSPTGDWTAGSSGANVLTFGAGSRLTVL.